One and the same sample provided the 19 T cell receptor beta chains below, sequenced in a study of cytomegalovirus exposure and HLA in healthy donors. Profiling relied on immunoSEQ multiplex PCR, and the TCRdb table lists in-frame clones only, not all of them. The sample lists around 70,000 clones, about 94% occurring once. Sequencing was done on a sample of PBMCs. Source of these receptors: a man in his late teens or twenties in good health and CMV-seropositive.

The V call is TRBV6-5, the J call TRBJ2-4; D unclear. Trimming cost V 0 bases and J 2 bases, with 11 bases left between them. This CDR3 region has 16 residues. Germline V gene lookup returns CDR1 MNHEY and CDR2 SVGAGI. CDR3 loop: CASSYSMASSKNIQYF. Written as DNA, the CDR3 is TGTGCCAGCAGTTACTCGATGGCCTCATCCAAAAACATTCAGTACTTC.

The rearrangement uses TRBV4-2 and TRBJ2-2, with D tentatively TRBD2 (7 bases). The CDR3 extends over 17 amino acids. V was clipped by 4 bases and J by 5 bases, with 20 bases between them. The germline V gene has CDR1 LGHNA and CDR2 YNFKEQ. CDR3 loop: CASSPEGGGASTGELFF. CDR3 DNA: TGTGCCAGCAGCCCAGAGGGGGGGGGCGCTTCGACCGGGGAGCTGTTTTTT.

The rearrangement joins TRBV18 to TRBJ1-4; D possibly corresponds to TRBD1 (5 bases). Trimming removed 3 bases at V and 3 bases at J, with 11 bases between. The CDR3 consists of 15 residues. The germline V gene has CDR1 KGHSH and CDR2 LQKENI. The CDR3 protein is CASSPLRDSNEKLFF. The CDR3 region has the DNA TGTGCCAGCTCACCTCTCCGGGACTCTAATGAAAAACTGTTTTTT.

The J gene is TRBJ1-1, the V gene TRBV4-2; 10 bases match TRBD1. V shed 1 base and J 5 bases; nucleotides not matched to a gene: 7. CDR1 is LGHNA and CDR2 is YNFKEQ in the germline V gene. This CDR3 comprises 16 residues. The CDR3 coding sequence is TGTGCCAGCAGCCAAGGCCGGGACAGGGGTGAGACTGAAGCTTTCTTT. This codes for CASSQGRDRGETEAFF.

The CDR3 loop is CSVRTGGSTEAFF. CDR3 nucleotides: TGCAGCGTGCGTACAGGGGGAAGCACTGAAGCTTTCTTT. The chain employs TRBV29-1 and TRBJ1-1; 8 bases are a match to TRBD1. In germline, CDR1 is SQVTM, CDR2 ANQGSEA. This CDR3 has 13 amino acids. V shed 6 bases, J shed 4 bases, and the junction held 7 bases outside the gene matches. The full variable domain, rest sourced from reference TRBV29-1 and TRBJ1-1, is SAVISQKPSRDICQRGTSLTIQCQVDSQVTMMFWYRQQPGQSLTLIATANQGSEATYESGFVIDKFPISRPNLTFSTLTVSNMSPEDSSIYLCSVRTGGSTEAFFGQGTRLTVV.

V usage is TRBV6-6 and J usage is TRBJ1-1; D gene ambiguous. There are 14 residues in the CDR3. V was pared by 0 bases and J by 4 bases, with 9 bases between. Germline CDR1 MNHNY, CDR2 SVGAGI (reference sequence). CDR3 protein: CASSYSAVRTEAFF. The CDR3 DNA reads as TGTGCCAGCAGTTACTCGGCAGTTCGCACTGAAGCTTTCTTT.

The chain has TRBV28 and TRBJ1-2, with a possible D match to TRBD1 (5 bases). V was trimmed by 5 bases and J by 0 bases, leaving 22 bases between them. This CDR3 contains 18 residues. Germline values: CDR1 MDHEN, CDR2 SYDVKM. The CDR3 DNA reads as TGTGCCAGCAGTCCTTACAGGCGCCCCTCGCTTTCTAACTATGGCTACACCTTC. Its protein is CASSPYRRPSLSNYGYTF.

The rearrangement links TRBV9 to TRBJ1-1; 7 bases line up with TRBD1. Germline values: CDR1 SGDLS, CDR2 YYNGEE. CDR3 size: 15 residues. After removal of 4 bases from V and 4 bases from J, the junction contained 10 bases not matched to a gene. The CDR3 loop is CASSPATGSATEAFF. The CDR3 nucleotides are TGTGCCAGCAGCCCCGCGACAGGGTCTGCCACTGAAGCTTTCTTT.

This rearrangement joins TRBV5-1 to TRBJ2-3, with 11 bases fitting TRBD2. CDR3 size: 17 residues. With V trimmed by 3 bases and J by 6 bases, 12 bases remained unmatched. Germline V gene sequence: CDR1 SGHRS, CDR2 YFSETQ. The DNA for the CDR3 is TGCGCCAGCAGCTACCTTAGCGGGAGGGAGGTAATGGATACGCAGTATTTT. It specifies CASSYLSGREVMDTQYF.

CDR3 sequence (DNA): TGTGCCAGCAGCTTAGAGGCTAGCGGGCATCAAGAGACCCAGTACTTC. This gives the protein CASSLEASGHQETQYF. The V and J genes are TRBV7-9 and TRBJ2-5; 8 positions match TRBD2. This CDR3 has 16 residues. Germline CDR1 is SEHNR and CDR2 is FQNEAQ (reference sequence). Trimming removed 1 base from V and 2 bases from J; junction bases left unmatched: 6.

DNA of the CDR3: TGTGCCAGCTCAGTCCTTTTATACAGGGAAGGGAGAGTCCACAATGAGCAGTTCTTC. Translated: CASSVLLYREGRVHNEQFF. The V gene is TRBV18, the J gene TRBJ2-1; tentative D call: TRBD1 (6 bases). This CDR3 spans 19 amino acids. Germline CDR1 is KGHSH and CDR2 is LQKENI. Trimming removed 5 bases from V and 5 bases from J, with 28 bases in between.

The rearrangement links TRBV5-4 to TRBJ1-2; TRBD1 matches at 9 bases. Unmatched junction bases numbered 5, after V lost 2 bases and J lost 3 bases. Germline V gene lookup returns CDR1 SGHNT and CDR2 YYREEE (reference sequence). There are 15 residues in the CDR3. This chain's CDR3 is CASSLGQGMYYGYTF. As DNA, the CDR3 is TGTGCCAGCAGCTTAGGACAGGGGATGTACTATGGCTACACCTTC.

The V gene is TRBV11-2, the J gene TRBJ2-1; 15 bases are shared with TRBD2. Germline CDR1 SGHAT, CDR2 FQNNGV. The CDR3 runs to 17 residues. With V trimmed by 2 bases and J by 9 bases, 8 bases remained unmatched. The CDR3 is CASSLSPGLAGGGEQFF. The CDR3 region has the DNA TGTGCCAGCAGCTTATCACCTGGACTAGCGGGAGGGGGTGAGCAGTTCTTC.

The chain couples TRBV9 to TRBJ2-1; 12 nucleotides line up with TRBD2. Germline CDR1 is SGDLS and CDR2 is YYNGEE. The CDR3 sequence is 17 residues long. J lost 0 bases, V lost 3 bases, and 4 bases had no gene match. CDR3: CASSGPGLAGSYNEQFF. The CDR3 DNA follows: TGTGCCAGCAGCGGACCGGGACTAGCGGGCTCCTACAATGAGCAGTTCTTC.

This clone showed up just a few times. The chain recombines TRBV7-2 with TRBJ1-5; D is perhaps TRBD1 (5 bases). Germline values: CDR1 SGHTA, CDR2 FQGNSA. Trimming removed 6 bases at V and 4 bases at J, with 16 bases between. This CDR3 comprises 15 residues. This chain's CDR3 is CASSMGTRENQPQHF. The DNA for the CDR3 is TGTGCCAGCAGTATGGGGACGCGGGAAAATCAGCCCCAGCATTTT.

This CDR3 is CASSVEGQGGETQYF. The CDR3 DNA reads as TGTGCCAGCAGCGTAGAGGGACAGGGGGGGGAGACCCAGTACTTC. The chain couples TRBV9 to TRBJ2-5; 11 positions match TRBD1. Germline-derived CDR1 and CDR2 are SGDLS and YYNGEE. Unmatched junction bases numbered 3, after V lost 0 bases and J lost 5 bases. The CDR3 length is 15 residues. The whole variable domain, remainder taken from reference TRBV9 and TRBJ2-5, is DSGVTQTPKHLITATGQRVTLRCSPRSGDLSVYWYQQSLDQGLQFLIQYYNGEERAKGNILERFSAQQFPDLHSELNLSSLELGDSALYFCASSVEGQGGETQYFGPGTRLLVL.

V usage is TRBV9 and J usage is TRBJ1-1; D gene ambiguous. The V gene lost 1 base and the J gene lost 0 bases, with 7 bases spanning the gap. This CDR3 spans 14 amino acids. CDR1 SGDLS and CDR2 YYNGEE come from the germline V gene. CDR3 in amino acids: CASSVSLLNTEAFF. The CDR3 DNA follows: TGTGCCAGCAGCGTATCCTTATTGAACACTGAAGCTTTCTTT.

The gene calls are TRBV19 and TRBJ1-2; TRBD1 is a possible D gene (5 bases). Looked up from germline, CDR1 is LNHDA and CDR2 is SQIVND (reference sequence). V gave up 0 bases and J gave up 8 bases, with 10 bases separating them. CDR3 length: 13 residues. The chain's CDR3 is CASSIDRGKGYTF. CDR3 DNA sequence: TGTGCCAGTAGTATAGACCGGGGGAAAGGCTACACCTTC.

The gene calls are TRBV18 and TRBJ2-7; D gene unclear. The CDR3 is 13 residues long. The germline gives CDR1 KGHSH, CDR2 LQKENI. The germline V and J ends were trimmed by 1 base and 8 bases, with 12 bases remaining between them. The CDR3 protein is CASSPLGRLKQYF. The DNA of the CDR3 is TGTGCCAGCTCACCACTGGGCAGGTTGAAGCAGTACTTC.